These 5 T cell receptor beta chains originate from one sample sequenced in a study of cytomegalovirus exposure and HLA in healthy donors. The PCR made use of 60 Vbeta and 13 Jbeta primers. Assay used: immunoSEQ multiplex PCR; TCRdb lists only in-frame clones, some missing. The sample contains about 150,000 clones, 70% to 80% of which appear only once. Sequencing was performed on PBMCs. These receptors came from a woman in her thirties or forties in good health and CMV-seronegative.

The V and J genes are TRBV30 and TRBJ1-2, with 7 nucleotides matching TRBD1. CDR1 and CDR2 from the germline V gene are GTSNPN and SVGIG (reference sequence). V lost 3 bases and J lost 4; bases outside the gene matches: 5. The CDR3 runs 13 residues. The CDR3 reads CAWRPGQLYGYTF. The CDR3 DNA is TGTGCCTGGAGGCCGGGACAGCTCTATGGCTACACCTTC.

This chain joins TRBV5-4 and TRBJ2-7, with D hard to call. From germline, CDR1 is SGHNT and CDR2 YYREEE (reference sequence). The CDR3 has 12 residues. Trimming took 4 bases from V and 2 from J, leaving 7 bases between them. CDR3: CASSLPPYEQYF. CDR3 bases: TGTGCCAGCAGCCTCCCCCCCTACGAGCAGTACTTC.

V is TRBV13 and J is TRBJ2-1, with D maybe TRBD1 (5 bases). The CDR3 consists of 16 residues. CDR1 is PRHDT, CDR2 FYEKMQ, per germline (reference sequence). The V and J ends lost 4 bases and 3 bases respectively, with 16 bases between them. CDR3 protein: CASSSPTDPNYNEQFF. Written as DNA, the CDR3 is TGTGCCAGCAGCTCGCCGACAGACCCGAACTACAATGAGCAGTTCTTC.

This clone was found once. The CDR3 DNA follows: TGCGCCAGCAGCTTGTTAGTCGGGGGGGGCGGTGAGCAGTTCTTC. It encodes CASSLLVGGGGEQFF. The rearrangement joins TRBV5-1 to TRBJ2-1; 8 bases align to TRBD2. In germline, CDR1 is SGHRS, CDR2 YFSETQ. The V gene end was trimmed by 1 base and the J gene end by 9 bases; junction bases not matched to a gene: 9. This CDR3 contains 15 residues.

This clone came up once. The chain employs TRBV7-9 and TRBJ1-1, with TRBD1 matching over 7 bases. The CDR3 contains 11 residues. Germline V gives CDR1 SEHNR, CDR2 FQNEAQ (reference sequence). With V trimmed by 3 bases and J by 11 bases, 3 bases remained unmatched. The CDR3 DNA sequence: TGTGCCAGCAGCTTGACAGGGTCGGCTTTCTTT. It specifies CASSLTGSAFF. The whole variable domain, remainder taken from reference TRBV7-9 and TRBJ1-1, is DTGVSQNPRHKITKRGQNVTFRCDPISEHNRLYWYRQTLGQGPEFLTYFQNEAQLEKSRLLSDRFSAERPKGSFSTLEIQRTEQGDSAMYLCASSLTGSAFFGQGTRLTVV.